This TCR beta chain was identified during a study of T cells after yellow fever vaccination. This clonotype was counted only a few times. MiXCR was run by TCRdb on the 5' RACE reads, yielding one entry per CDR3 protein. Among 610,000 or so distinct CDR3 sequences listed, approximately 13% were seen once. Trimming cost V 2 bases and J 6 bases; bases outside gene matches: 6. The CDR3 has 14 amino acids. This specimen was PBMCs, taken on the day of the yellow fever booster vaccination. This sequence was found in a man aged 25-45 years who received the YFV17D yellow fever vaccine. The chain combines TRBV12-3 or TRBV12-4 with TRBJ2-7; 8 bases align to TRBD2. The CDR3 sequence is CASSLSSGGLEQYF. The CDR3 coding sequence is TGTGCCAGCAGTTTATCTTCGGGAGGGCTCGAGCAGTACTTC.